The present T cell receptor beta chain was sequenced within a study of T cell responses to AZD1222 COVID-19 vaccine (dated by TCRdb to the early 2020s). Context from the whole study: AZD1222 recipients given second doses at about 4 weeks or at about 12 weeks were pooled, since spike-specific TCR depth and breadth were not found to differ between the two schedules. A total of roughly 240 trial participants underwent TCR sequencing, of whom around 200 received two doses of AZD1222 and about 25 received two doses of the MenACWY control vaccine. Enrollment into the trials was organized by age into subgroups of 18-55, 56-69 and 70-plus years, and those subgroups contained approximately 150, 30 and 60 TCR-sequenced participants, respectively. The full study reports these points: Because no day 14 peak-response samples were available, the repertoires could be characterized only after the peak T cell response. Reportedly, close to half of the unique spike-specific TCRs recognized epitopes lying outside the regions that are mutated in the B.1.351 and B.1.1.7 variants. Only a handful of AZD1222 recipients were SARS-CoV-2 seropositive at baseline, limiting conclusions about previously exposed vaccinees. The vaccine-associated CD4 TCRs covered the entire spike protein, and the dominant responses fell in regions 160-218 and 743-854. A significant rise in spike-specific TCR breadth and depth was observed after two AZD1222 doses relative to day 0 and relative to MenACWY recipients. In the small 56-69-year group, the increase in depth fell short of significance, most likely because of low power. Most participants were white British and females outnumbered males, and the authors suggested that clonal diversity may have been underestimated.

The intended sense of this specimen's time point label: baseline before first vaccination. Samples from vaccinated people were obtained from the UK trials COV001 and COV002, which included a single-blind randomized controlled phase 2/3 trial of AZD1222 (ChAdOx1 nCoV-19) in healthy adults. For TCRbeta chain sequencing, PBMC samples were collected from trial participants at day 0 and at day 28 after the second dose. The CDR3 regions of human TCRbeta chains were analyzed by immunosequencing. Concerning the study's data processing: Repertoire TCRs were checked for matches against a reference library of SARS-CoV-2-specific TCRs that had been generated using the MIRA antigen-specificity platform. Breadth meant the fraction of unique TCRs that were SARS-CoV-2-associated, whereas depth meant the fraction of total T cells that were SARS-CoV-2-associated. Each spike-specific TCR was assigned to its reactive spike region and to a CD4 or CD8 class using the MIRA data. Log10-transformed breadth and depth values were compared by one-way ANOVA with Sidak's multiple comparisons tests. The source is immuneACCESS, and TCRdb retained only in-frame sequences with V and J called. Part of the clones is not carried over; for the studies checked, unresolved V genes explain less than half of this, and the remainder is unexplained. That table supplies the V and J calls and clone size; D and trimming were determined from the DNA. Counted in this sample were around 150,000 clones; under 95% of them appeared once. The ten most abundant clones make up approximately 5% of the sample.

The V end gives up 7 bases and the J end 6 bases, leaving 9 bases in the junction not matched to a gene. Based on the germline V gene (reference sequence), the CDR1 and CDR2 sequences are LNHDA and SQIVND. From its cysteine to its phenylalanine, the CDR3 spans 15 amino acids. Left in the record is the CDR3 DNA by itself, 45 bases read in frame from the first base. On this clone: Its antigen has not been determined. Per-base quality was not reported, and no clone a single base away is much larger than it.

This clonotype was obtained from an adult in good health. The sequences come from peripheral blood, collected on day 0 of AZD1222 vaccination. The V gene is TRBV19 and the J gene is TRBJ1-5; 10 bases in between match TRBD1. The nucleotides are TGTGCCAGTATGAAGACAGGGGGCCTAGTTCAGCCCCAGCATTTT. The translation is CASMKTGGLVQPQHF.